This T cell receptor beta chain came from a study of blood T cell repertoires in COVID-19. In the study overall: Specimens from acute and convalescent COVID-19 originated in the United States, Italy and Spain. PBMCs, B-cell-depleted T cells, or T cells provided the cDNA or gDNA that made up the material.

V lost 3 bases, J lost 6 bases, and 5 bases lay in between. This CDR3 is built from 12 residues. The germline V gene encodes CDR1 MGHRA and CDR2 YSYEKL. This clone was picked up one time. In the original analysis: Amplification from reference gene primers served as the basis for estimated nucleated cell counts. Only in-frame clones appear in the TCRdb table, and some are missing; sequencing was by immunoSEQ multiplex PCR. The DNA gave D and trimming, while V, J and clone size come from that table. The sample has under 200,000 clones; around 87% are singletons. This TCR was sampled from a man in his forties or fifties with active or convalescent COVID-19. The chain employs TRBV4-1 and TRBJ2-2, with D uncertain. Sequenced material: peripheral blood. Written as DNA, the CDR3 is TGCGCCAGCAGCCACCGAGCCGGGGAGCTGTTTTTT. Translating gives CASSHRAGELFF.